A single sample gave rise to the 24 T cell receptor beta chains below, sequenced in a study of early T cells in non-severe SARS-CoV-2 infection. TCRdb reanalysed the 5' RACE reads using MiXCR and keeps one entry per CDR3 protein. The data show roughly 57,000 distinct CDR3 sequences, about 13% seen once. The starting material was whole blood, obtained at baseline. These receptor sequences come from an adult who was a healthcare worker with PCR-confirmed SARS-CoV-2 infection or an uninfected control (not recorded which).

This clonotype was detected a few times. The V call is TRBV29-1, the J call TRBJ1-1; D not certain. The CDR3 totals 12 residues. Germline-derived CDR1 and CDR2 are SQVTM and ANQGSEA. Trimming took off 3 bases at V and 2 bases at J, with 7 bases between the two ends. CDR3 coding DNA: TGCAGCGTTGACGAGAGAAACACTGAAGCTTTCTTT. It specifies CSVDERNTEAFF.

V is TRBV6-1 and J is TRBJ2-7; TRBD2 agrees at 11 bases. Germline CDR1 is MNHNS and CDR2 is SASEGT. The J segment lost 4 bases and the V segment lost 2 bases, leaving 4 bases of the junction unmatched. This CDR3 contains 15 residues. The CDR3 loop reads CASSEQLAGGYEQYF. The CDR3 coding sequence is TGTGCCAGCAGTGAACAGCTAGCGGGGGGTTACGAGCAGTACTTC.

This clonotype was observed many times. The rearrangement uses TRBV2 and TRBJ1-6; no firm D call. Germline V gene data show CDR1 as SNHLY and CDR2 as FYNNEI. The CDR3 has 13 residues. With 10 bases removed from V and 3 bases from J, the gap between germline ends came to 10 bases. The CDR3 loop is CATSGNYNSPLHF. The CDR3 nucleotides read TGTGCCACTTCCGGCAACTATAATTCACCCCTCCACTTT.

This clonotype was detected ten times or more. The chain combines TRBV2 with TRBJ2-3, with a possible D match to TRBD2 (6 bases). V was trimmed by 4 bases and J by 10 bases, leaving 21 bases between them. This CDR3 spans 15 amino acids. The V gene's germline CDR1 is SNHLY and CDR2 FYNNEI. The CDR3 DNA sequence: TGTGCCAGCAGTGTTAATAGCGGAGGCTTTTATTCGCAGTATTTT. It codes for CASSVNSGGFYSQYF.

In this sample, this clonotype turned up a few times. The chain carries TRBV11-3 and TRBJ2-6; D perhaps matches TRBD2 (5 bases). This CDR3 has 15 residues. Trimming took 6 bases from V and 0 from J, leaving 9 bases between them. Germline V gene lookup returns CDR1 SGHNT and CDR2 YENEEA. In DNA form, the CDR3 reads TGTGCCAGCAGGGGAGATTACTCTGGGGCCAACGTCCTGACTTTC. It translates to CASRGDYSGANVLTF.

This clonotype has ten or more counts. The genes are TRBV7-9 and TRBJ1-4; 8 positions match TRBD1. CDR1 is SEHNR, CDR2 FQNEAQ, per germline (reference sequence). V trimming: 4 bases; J trimming: 8 bases; junction bases outside the gene matches: 12. The CDR3 runs 16 residues. Here the CDR3 reads CASSSDGQGGGEKLFF. In nucleotides, the CDR3 is TGTGCCAGCAGCTCGGATGGACAGGGAGGGGGAGAAAAACTGTTTTTT.

This clonotype appeared many times. The rearrangement joins TRBV21-1 to TRBJ2-1; the table names TRBD1, a call not compared with the DNA. TRBV21-1 is a pseudogene segment. This CDR3 region has 16 residues. DNA for the CDR3: TGTGCCATCAAAAGGACCGGGACCGACTCCTACAATGAGCAGTTCTTC. Translating it yields CAIKRTGTDSYNEQFF.

There are a few counts of this clonotype. DNA of the CDR3: TGCGCCAGCAGCTTGACATGGGTAGGGACAGGGATCTACGAGCAGTACTTC. It specifies CASSLTWVGTGIYEQYF. V usage is TRBV5-1 and J usage is TRBJ2-7, with 9 bases aligning to TRBD1. Losses at the gene ends were 1 base for V and 3 bases for J; bases not matched to a gene: 11. The CDR3 is made up of 17 amino acids. Germline loops: CDR1 SGHRS, CDR2 YFSETQ.

This clonotype occurred many times. This chain links TRBV20-1 with TRBJ1-1; perhaps TRBD1 as D (5 bases). V dropped 2 bases and J dropped 7 bases, with 14 bases sitting between them. This CDR3 is 13 amino acids long. The germline V gene encodes CDR1 DFQATT and CDR2 SNEGSKA (reference sequence). Here the CDR3 DNA reads TGCAGTGCTAGAACCAGGCGGGGGGTTGAAGCTTTCTTT. Translating it yields CSARTRRGVEAFF.

The rearrangement joins TRBV5-1 to TRBJ2-1; D gene ambiguous. The CDR3 extends over 12 amino acids. Trimming removed 1 base at V and 8 bases at J, with 7 bases between. CDR1 and CDR2 from the germline V gene are SGHRS and YFSETQ. The CDR3: CASSLHMDEQFF. Here the CDR3 DNA reads TGCGCCAGCAGCTTGCATATGGATGAGCAGTTCTTC. Combining the CDR3 with reference TRBV5-1 and TRBJ2-1 gives the whole variable domain KAGVTQTPRYLIKTRGQQVTLSCSPISGHRSVSWYQQTPGQGLQFLFEYFSETQRNKGNFPGRFSGRQFSNSRSEMNVSTLELGDSALYLCASSLHMDEQFFGPGTRLTVL.

The V and J genes are TRBV6-2 or TRBV6-3 and TRBJ2-2; D uncertain. The V and J ends lost 4 bases and 2 bases respectively, with 8 bases between them. The length of the CDR3 is 14 residues. Germline CDR1 is MNHEY and CDR2 is SVGEGT. CDR3 DNA: TGTGCCAGCAGTTCGCGGTTCAACACCGGGGAGCTGTTTTTT. Translation gives CASSSRFNTGELFF.

This chain connects TRBV5-8 to TRBJ2-7; 9 nucleotides match TRBD1. Germline lookup yields CDR1 SGHTS and CDR2 YDEGEE. Unmatched junction bases numbered 8, after V lost 5 bases and J lost 2 bases. CDR3 size: 15 residues. CDR3 in amino acids: CASRVQGARTYEQYF. CDR3 coding DNA: TGTGCCAGCAGGGTACAGGGGGCGAGAACCTACGAGCAGTACTTC.

This clonotype was counted only a few times. One junction end disagrees with the germline gene, perhaps due to a read error. This chain links TRBV18 with TRBJ1-3, with unresolved D. The CDR3 has 16 residues. Germline lookup yields CDR1 KGHSH and CDR2 LQKENI. The DNA for the CDR3 is TGTGCCAGCTCTCAAACAGTCACCGCCTCTGAAAACACCATATATTTT. It codes for CASSQTVTASENTIYF. The entire variable domain, with the rest obtained from reference TRBV18 and TRBJ1-3, is as follows: NAGVMQNPRHLVRRRGQEARLRCSPMKGHSHVYWYRQLPEEGLKFMVYLQKENIIDESGMPKERFSAEFPKEGPSILRIQQVVRGDSAAYFCASSQTVTASENTIYFGEGSWLTVV.

The chain couples TRBV7-3 to TRBJ2-1; a weak D match, TRBD2 (5 bases). The V end was cut by 0 bases, the J end by 0 bases, with 9 bases between. Germline V lookup: CDR1 SGHTA, CDR2 FQGTGA. The CDR3 runs to 16 residues. The DNA of the CDR3 is TGTGCCAGCAGCTTAACACTAGAAAGCTCCTACAATGAGCAGTTCTTC. Protein: CASSLTLESSYNEQFF.

This clonotype was detected many times. The chain recombines TRBV5-1 with TRBJ2-1; perhaps TRBD1 as D (5 bases). Germline values: CDR1 SGHRS, CDR2 YFSETQ. The V gene lost 4 bases and the J gene lost 4 bases, with 12 bases spanning the gap. The CDR3 runs to 14 residues. The CDR3: CASSQGQSYNEQFF. In nucleotides, the CDR3 is TGCGCCAGCAGCCAAGGACAATCGTACAATGAGCAGTTCTTC. Full variable domain (remainder filled in from reference TRBV5-1 and TRBJ2-1): KAGVTQTPRYLIKTRGQQVTLSCSPISGHRSVSWYQQTPGQGLQFLFEYFSETQRNKGNFPGRFSGRQFSNSRSEMNVSTLELGDSALYLCASSQGQSYNEQFFGPGTRLTVL.

This clonotype was recorded a few times. The chain employs TRBV19 and TRBJ2-1, with 8 bases that match TRBD2. The germline V gene has CDR1 LNHDA and CDR2 SQIVND (reference sequence). This CDR3 is built from 18 residues. V lost 2 bases to trimming and J lost 5 bases; unmatched junction nucleotides: 14. CDR3 DNA: TGTGCCAGTAGTATACACAAGAATACGGGGACTAGGAACAATGAGCAGTTCTTC. Translation: CASSIHKNTGTRNNEQFF.

This clonotype has just a few counts. V is TRBV5-1 and J is TRBJ1-1, with 9 bases identical to TRBD1. This CDR3 has 12 residues. The germline V gene has CDR1 SGHRS and CDR2 YFSETQ. V lost 4 bases to trimming and J lost 10 bases; unmatched junction nucleotides: 5. The chain's CDR3 is CASSIQGAAAFF. CDR3 in DNA: TGCGCCAGCAGCATACAGGGGGCTGCAGCTTTCTTT.

A few counts support this clonotype. The rearrangement joins TRBV2 to TRBJ1-5; D gene ambiguous. Trimming removed 6 bases from V and 6 bases from J, with 6 bases in between. CDR3 size: 11 residues. Germline CDR1 and CDR2: SNHLY and FYNNEI. The CDR3 loop reads CASSSTQPQHF. The CDR3 DNA reads TGTGCCAGCAGCAGTACTCAGCCCCAGCATTTT.

The chain recombines TRBV6-2 or TRBV6-3 with TRBJ2-7; D might be TRBD2 (6 bases). CDR1 and CDR2 from the germline V gene are MNHEY and SVGEGT. This CDR3 is built from 14 residues. V was shortened by 6 bases and J by 0 bases, with 12 bases between the two germline ends. The CDR3 nucleotides read TGTGCCAGCAGGGGGGGAGGAAGCTCCTACGAGCAGTACTTC. Amino acid sequence: CASRGGGSSYEQYF.

The V call is TRBV24-1, the J call TRBJ2-1; 10 bases match TRBD2. V lost 1 base, J lost 4 bases, and 3 bases stayed unmatched. Germline V lookup: CDR1 KGHDR, CDR2 SFDVKD. This CDR3 is built from 16 residues. This chain's CDR3 is CATSDFASGGYNEQFF. CDR3 sequence (DNA): TGTGCCACCAGTGATTTCGCTAGCGGGGGTTACAATGAGCAGTTCTTC.

This clonotype was counted many times. The chain has TRBV4-1 and TRBJ2-7; TRBD1 agrees at 8 bases. Per the germline V gene, CDR1 is MGHRA and CDR2 is YSYEKL. V dropped 0 bases and J dropped 7; count of bases not matched to a gene: 8. CDR3 length equals 15 residues. CDR3 in DNA: TGCGCCAGCAGCCAAGATCCTCAGGGGGCTAGGGAGCAGTACTTC. Residues: CASSQDPQGAREQYF.

This clonotype has just a few counts. V and J are TRBV19 and TRBJ2-1; D may be TRBD1 (6 bases). The CDR3 sequence is 16 residues long. Germline CDR1 is LNHDA and CDR2 is SQIVND (reference sequence). V was cut by 3 bases and J by 7 bases, with 19 bases left in between. CDR3 coding DNA: TGTGCCAGTAGTATTTGGGACACCGCCTTGGTGAATGAGCAGTTCTTC. This sequence encodes CASSIWDTALVNEQFF.

Ten or more counts support this clonotype. The chain links TRBV20-1 to TRBJ1-5; 7 positions agree with TRBD1. Per the germline V gene, CDR1 is DFQATT and CDR2 is SNEGSKA (reference sequence). The CDR3 sequence is 12 residues long. The V segment lost 2 bases and the J segment 7 bases; nucleotides outside the gene matches: 2. This CDR3 is CSARQGEQPQHF. The CDR3 DNA follows: TGCAGTGCTAGACAGGGGGAACAGCCCCAGCATTTT.

V usage is TRBV12-3 or TRBV12-4 and J usage is TRBJ1-4; tentatively, D is TRBD1 (6 bases). V was clipped by 8 bases and J by 8 bases, with 15 bases between them. The CDR3 spans 13 residues. CDR3 sequence (DNA): TGTGCCAGCCGACAGGCTGGAGGAGAAAAACTGTTTTTT. This codes for CASRQAGGEKLFF.